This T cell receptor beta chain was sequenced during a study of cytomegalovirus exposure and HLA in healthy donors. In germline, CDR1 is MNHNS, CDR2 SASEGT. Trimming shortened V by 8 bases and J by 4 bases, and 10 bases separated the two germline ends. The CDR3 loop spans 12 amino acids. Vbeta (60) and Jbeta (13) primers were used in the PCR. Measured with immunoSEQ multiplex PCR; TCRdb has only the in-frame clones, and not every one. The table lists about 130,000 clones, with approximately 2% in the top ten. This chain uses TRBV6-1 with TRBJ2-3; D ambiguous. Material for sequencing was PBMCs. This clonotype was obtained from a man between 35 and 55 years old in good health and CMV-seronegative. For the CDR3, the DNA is TGTGCCAGCTGGTCGCGGTCAGATACGCAGTATTTT. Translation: CASWSRSDTQYF.